The 11 T cell receptor beta chains given below trace back to one sample, sequenced in a study of cytomegalovirus exposure and HLA in healthy donors. Method: immunoSEQ multiplex PCR; TCRdb's copy keeps in-frame clones and lacks some. In the table there are fewer than 150,000 clones, around nine tenths of which are singletons. Sample: PBMCs. Source of these receptors: a man aged 25 to 40 in good health and CMV-seronegative.

The genes are TRBV30 and TRBJ1-2; TRBD1 might be the D (6 bases). The V end was cut by 0 bases, the J end by 7 bases, with 12 bases between. Germline-derived CDR1 and CDR2 are GTSNPN and SVGIG (reference sequence). CDR3 size: 13 residues. In DNA form, the CDR3 reads TGTGCCTGGAGTGTGGGAGGGGGACTTGGCTACACCTTC. This codes for CAWSVGGGLGYTF. Full variable domain (missing parts from reference TRBV30 and TRBJ1-2): SQTIHQWPATLVQPVGSPLSLECTVEGTSNPNLYWYRQAAGRGLQLLFYSVGIGQISSEVPQNLSASRPQDRQFILSSKKLLLSDSGFYLCAWSVGGGLGYTFGSGTRLTVV.

The J gene is TRBJ2-5, the V gene TRBV6-6; 7 nucleotides agree with TRBD1. The V and J ends lost 5 bases and 4 bases, in that order; junction bases with no gene match: 7. The germline V gene has CDR1 MNHNY and CDR2 SVGAGI (reference sequence). The CDR3 length is 14 residues. Here the CDR3 reads CASSQTGRVETQYF. The CDR3 DNA reads as TGTGCCAGCAGTCAGACAGGGCGGGTAGAGACCCAGTACTTC.

The chain joins TRBV30 to TRBJ2-5; D may be TRBD1 (5 bases). Deletions cut 0 bases from V and 2 bases from J, with 7 bases between. CDR1 and CDR2 from the germline V gene are GTSNPN and SVGIG (reference sequence). The CDR3 loop spans 13 amino acids. Here the CDR3 reads CAWSVQVQETQYF. The CDR3 DNA follows: TGTGCCTGGAGTGTACAGGTGCAAGAGACCCAGTACTTC.

This sequence joins TRBV4-1 and TRBJ2-1, with 10 nucleotides matching TRBD2. The CDR3 contains 20 residues. Germline V CDR1 and CDR2: MGHRA, YSYEKL. The junction had 18 bases not matched to a gene; V was cut back by 2 bases and J by 5 bases. The CDR3 coding sequence is TGCGCCAGCAGCCAAATAGTACTAGCGGGAAGCAGTAATAGGGACAATGAGCAGTTCTTC. This codes for CASSQIVLAGSSNRDNEQFF.

The chain recombines TRBV7-3 with TRBJ2-7; 9 bases fit TRBD1. The CDR3 extends over 14 amino acids. The junction had 7 bases not matched to a gene; V was cut back by 6 bases and J by 4 bases. Germline loops: CDR1 SGHTA, CDR2 FQGTGA. CDR3 in amino acids: CASSQTGTGYEQYF. The CDR3 DNA reads as TGTGCCAGCAGTCAAACCGGGACAGGGTACGAGCAGTACTTC.

This sequence joins TRBV5-4 and TRBJ2-5; 8 bases are shared with TRBD1. Per germline, CDR1 SGHNT and CDR2 YYREEE (reference sequence). Trimming removed 0 bases from V and 5 bases from J; junction bases left unmatched: 6. The CDR3 is 15 residues long. CDR3 sequence: CASSLAPGGVETQYF. The CDR3 DNA follows: TGTGCCAGCAGCTTGGCTCCAGGGGGCGTTGAGACCCAGTACTTC.

V gene TRBV6-1 combines with J gene TRBJ2-3, with a tentative D call TRBD1 (6 bases). The ends were cut back, 2 bases at V and 7 bases at J, with 10 bases in the middle. CDR1 is MNHNS, CDR2 SASEGT, per germline. This CDR3 is 13 amino acids long. CDR3 amino acids: CASSENRGNTQYF. For the CDR3, the DNA is TGTGCCAGCAGTGAAAATAGGGGGAATACGCAGTATTTT.

This sequence joins TRBV13 and TRBJ2-1; 7 bases are a match to TRBD2. J was trimmed by 12 bases and V by 4 bases; bases with no gene match: 3. The CDR3 has 11 amino acids. Germline V gene lookup returns CDR1 PRHDT and CDR2 FYEKMQ (reference sequence). The CDR3 coding sequence is TGTGCCAGCAGCTCTCCGGGAGGGCAGTTCTTC. Its translation is CASSSPGGQFF. The whole variable domain, remainder taken from reference TRBV13 and TRBJ2-1, is AAGVIQSPRHLIKEKRETATLKCYPIPRHDTVYWYQQGPGQDPQFLISFYEKMQSDKGSIPDRFSAQQFSDYHSELNMSSLELGDSALYFCASSSPGGQFFGPGTRLTVL.

In its sample, this clone was seen once. CDR3 DNA sequence: TGTGCCAGCACGTTCGGGGGGGCCTACAATGAGCAGTTCTTC. Amino acid sequence: CASTFGGAYNEQFF. The chain combines TRBV5-4 with TRBJ2-1; TRBD2 agrees at 8 bases. CDR1 and CDR2 from the germline V gene are SGHNT and YYREEE (reference sequence). There are 14 residues in the CDR3. J gave up 2 bases and V 6 bases, and 4 bases lay outside the gene matches.

Only one count was recorded for this clone. The chain links TRBV27 to TRBJ2-5, with 9 bases lining up with TRBD1. The CDR3 covers 14 residues. The J segment lost 5 bases and the V segment lost 6 bases, leaving 7 bases of the junction unmatched. Germline V gives CDR1 MNHEY, CDR2 SMNVEV (reference sequence). This chain's CDR3 is CASRLQGAGETQYF. In nucleotides, the CDR3 is TGTGCCAGCAGATTACAGGGGGCTGGGGAGACCCAGTACTTC.

This rearrangement joins TRBV11-2 to TRBJ2-1, with 11 bases fitting TRBD2. Trimming cost V 0 bases and J 8 bases; bases outside gene matches: 6. CDR1 SGHAT and CDR2 FQNNGV come from the germline V gene. The CDR3 has 16 residues. As DNA, the CDR3 is TGTGCCAGCAGCTTAGAGGCTAGCGGGAGGATCTATGAGCAGTTCTTC. Translating gives CASSLEASGRIYEQFF. Based on the CDR3 plus reference TRBV11-2 and TRBJ2-1, the full variable domain is EAGVAQSPRYKIIEKRQSVAFWCNPISGHATLYWYQQILGQGPKLLIQFQNNGVVDDSQLPKDRFSAERLKGVDSTLKIQPAKLEDSAVYLCASSLEASGRIYEQFFGPGTRLTVL.